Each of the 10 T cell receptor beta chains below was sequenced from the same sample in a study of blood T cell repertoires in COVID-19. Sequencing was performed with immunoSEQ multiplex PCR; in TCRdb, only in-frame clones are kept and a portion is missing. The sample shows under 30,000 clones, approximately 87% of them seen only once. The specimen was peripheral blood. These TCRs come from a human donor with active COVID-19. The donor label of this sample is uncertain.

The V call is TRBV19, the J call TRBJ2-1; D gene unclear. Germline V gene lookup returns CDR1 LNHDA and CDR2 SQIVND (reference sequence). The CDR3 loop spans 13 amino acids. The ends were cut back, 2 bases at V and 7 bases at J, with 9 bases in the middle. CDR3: CASSIRPGNEQFF. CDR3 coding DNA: TGTGCCAGTAGTATAAGGCCAGGAAATGAGCAGTTCTTC.

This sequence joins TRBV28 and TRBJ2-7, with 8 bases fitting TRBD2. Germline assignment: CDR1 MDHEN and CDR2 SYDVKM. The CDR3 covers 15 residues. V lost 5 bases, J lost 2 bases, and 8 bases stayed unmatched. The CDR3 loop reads CASSLSGSPPYEQYF. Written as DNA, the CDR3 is TGTGCCAGCAGTCTAAGCGGGAGCCCACCCTACGAGCAGTACTTC. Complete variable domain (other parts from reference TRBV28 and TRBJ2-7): DVKVTQSSRYLVKRTGEKVFLECVQDMDHENMFWYRQDPGLGLRLIYFSYDVKMKEKGDIPEGYSVSREKKERFSLILESASTNQTSMYLCASSLSGSPPYEQYFGPGTRLTVT.

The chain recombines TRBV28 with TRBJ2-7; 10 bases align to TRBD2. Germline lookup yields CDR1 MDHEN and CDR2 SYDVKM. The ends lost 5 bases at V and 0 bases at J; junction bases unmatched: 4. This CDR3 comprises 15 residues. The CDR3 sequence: CASSKSGRASYEQYF. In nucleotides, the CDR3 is TGTGCCAGCAGTAAAAGCGGGAGGGCCTCCTACGAGCAGTACTTC.

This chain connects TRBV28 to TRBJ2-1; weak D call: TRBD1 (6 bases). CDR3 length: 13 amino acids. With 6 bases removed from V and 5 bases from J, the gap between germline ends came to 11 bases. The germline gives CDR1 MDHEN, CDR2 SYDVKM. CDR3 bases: TGTGCCAGCAGCCTGGGGGCCAACAATGAGCAGTTCTTC. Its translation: CASSLGANNEQFF.

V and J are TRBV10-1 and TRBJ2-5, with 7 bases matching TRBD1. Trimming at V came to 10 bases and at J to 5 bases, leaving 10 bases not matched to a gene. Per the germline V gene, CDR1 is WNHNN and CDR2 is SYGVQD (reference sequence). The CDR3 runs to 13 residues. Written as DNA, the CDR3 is TGCGCCACCCCGACAGGGCTCTGCGAGACCCAGTACTTC. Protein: CATPTGLCETQYF.

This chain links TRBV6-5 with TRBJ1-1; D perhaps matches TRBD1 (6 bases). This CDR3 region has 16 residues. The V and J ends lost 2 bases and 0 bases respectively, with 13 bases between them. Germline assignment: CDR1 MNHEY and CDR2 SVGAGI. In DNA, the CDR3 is TGTGCCAGCAGTTACGGACAGATAACTATGAACACTGAAGCTTTCTTT. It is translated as CASSYGQITMNTEAFF.

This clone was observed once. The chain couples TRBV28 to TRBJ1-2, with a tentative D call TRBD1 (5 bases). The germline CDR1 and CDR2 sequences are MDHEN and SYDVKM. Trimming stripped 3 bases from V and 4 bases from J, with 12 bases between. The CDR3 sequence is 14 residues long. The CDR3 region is CASSLGGVLYGYTF. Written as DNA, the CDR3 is TGTGCCAGCAGTTTGGGAGGGGTCCTCTATGGCTACACCTTC.

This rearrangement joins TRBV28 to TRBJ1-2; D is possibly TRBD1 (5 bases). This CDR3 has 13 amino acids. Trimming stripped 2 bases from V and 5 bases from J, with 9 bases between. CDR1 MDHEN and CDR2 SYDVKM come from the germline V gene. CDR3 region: CASSLQGGYGYTF. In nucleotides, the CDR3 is TGTGCCAGCAGTTTACAGGGAGGGTATGGCTACACCTTC.

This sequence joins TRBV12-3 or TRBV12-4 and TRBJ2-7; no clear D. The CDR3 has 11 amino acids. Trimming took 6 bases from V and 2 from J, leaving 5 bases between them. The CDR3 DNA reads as TGTGCCAGCAGCCCCGCCTACGAGCAGTACTTC. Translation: CASSPAYEQYF.

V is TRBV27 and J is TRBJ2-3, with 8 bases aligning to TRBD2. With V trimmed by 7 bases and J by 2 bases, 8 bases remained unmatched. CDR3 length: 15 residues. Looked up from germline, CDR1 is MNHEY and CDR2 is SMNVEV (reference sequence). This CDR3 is CASMSGGWVTDTQYF. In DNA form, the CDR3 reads TGTGCCAGCATGAGCGGGGGATGGGTCACAGATACGCAGTATTTT.